These T cell receptor beta chains were read from a single sample in a study of metastatic and nonmetastatic thyroid tumors. TCRdb reanalyzed the PCR reads with MiXCR. Among 30,000 or so clones, roughly 21% were seen once, and the ten largest hold approximately 8.1%. The sequenced sample consisted of blood. Source of these receptors: a female donor with papillary thyroid cancer or a benign thyroid nodule (not recorded which). Some clones in this sample may be carry-over from other donors' samples. CDR3s include the opening cysteine and the closing phenylalanine or tryptophan. D genes are given only for firm matches. Only part of the rows carry a size: once, few, many, or a class if the clone is expanded.

v_gene,j_gene,abundance,d_gene,CDR3nt,CDR3aa
TRBV20-1,TRBJ1-5,many,.,TGCAGTGCTAGAGATGGGACACCCGGCGCTAGCAATCAGCCCCAGCATTTT,CSARDGTPGASNQPQHF
TRBV6-1,TRBJ2-2,medium-sized,TRBD2,TGTGCCAGCAGTAGGGGAGCTAGCGGGTTGACCGGGGAGCTGTTTTTT,CASSRGASGLTGELFF
TRBV5-1,TRBJ1-2,few,.,TGCGCCAGCAGCTTGGATGCACGGATACCCTACTCTGGCTACACCTTC,CASSLDARIPYSGYTF
TRBV18,TRBJ1-3,.,TRBD1,TGTGCCAGCTCACTAGGTGACAGGGCCTCTGGAAACACCATATATTTT,CASSLGDRASGNTIYF
TRBV6-1,TRBJ2-2,medium-sized,.,TGTGCCAGCAGTCTCCTACAGGGAAGGAACACCGGGGAGCTGTTTTTT,CASSLLQGRNTGELFF
TRBV28,TRBJ1-1,many,TRBD1,TGTGCCAGCAATACAGGGGGCCTTTCGAACACTGAAGCTTTCTTT,CASNTGGLSNTEAFF
TRBV6-1,TRBJ1-4,medium-sized,.,TGTGCCAGCAGTGATGGGGGGACTAATGAAAAACTGTTTTTT,CASSDGGTNEKLFF
TRBV19,TRBJ2-3,few,TRBD1,TGTGCCACCGGGAAACAGGGGGCTGGAAATACGCAGTATTTT,CATGKQGAGNTQYF
TRBV20-1,TRBJ2-4,many,.,TGCAGTGCTAGAGATCTTGCCTCGCCGGGACTCTCAGGAATTCAGTACTTC,CSARDLASPGLSGIQYF
TRBV3-1,TRBJ2-3,many,TRBD2,TGTGCCAGCAGCCAAGGAATTGCGGGAGCGGGGAGCACAGATACGCAGTATTTT,CASSQGIAGAGSTDTQYF
TRBV5-1,TRBJ2-5,.,.,TGCGCCAGCAGCTTGGGGACCGAAGAGACCCAGTACTTC,CASSLGTEETQYF
TRBV24-1,TRBJ2-7,.,.,TGTGCCACCAGTGGTAGCACAGGTGACTCCTACGAGCAGTACTTC,CATSGSTGDSYEQYF
TRBV19,TRBJ2-1,many,TRBD1,TGTGCCAGTAGTATAGGGACAGGGTTTAATGAGCAGTTCTTC,CASSIGTGFNEQFF
TRBV5-1,TRBJ2-5,.,.,TGCGCCAGTCGGGAGACGGTCACCGGGGAGGAGACCCAGTACTTC,CASRETVTGEETQYF
TRBV6-4,TRBJ2-1,.,.,TGTGCCAGCAGTGACGATACCGGTGGCAATGATCTGTTCTTC,CASSDDTGGNDLFF
TRBV6-1,TRBJ2-7,many,TRBD1,TGTGCCAGCAGTGCGGACAGGGGCCACGAGCAGTACTTC,CASSADRGHEQYF
TRBV5-6,TRBJ1-1,once,.,TGTGCCAGCAGCCTGGTGGGATTGAACACTGAAGCCTTCTTT,CASSLVGLNTEAFF
TRBV18,TRBJ2-7,.,.,TGTGCCAGCTCGCACCGGGACGGAGGCTACGAGCAGTACTTC,CASSHRDGGYEQYF
TRBV24-1,TRBJ2-5,.,.,TGTGCCACCAGTGATCCCGGGGGCTCTGTCGAGACCCAGTACTTC,CATSDPGGSVETQYF
TRBV7-8,TRBJ2-7,many,.,TGTGCCAGCAGCTTTGAGGGGAACTACGAGCAGTACTTC,CASSFEGNYEQYF
TRBV6-2/TRBV6-3,TRBJ2-1,few,TRBD2,TGTGCCAGCAGTTACAGCAGCGGGGAAAGCGGTGAGCAGTTCTTC,CASSYSSGESGEQFF
TRBV5-5,TRBJ1-4,many,.,TGTGCCGGCAGCTTTACGGTCGTGCCTAATGAAAAACTGTTTTTT,CAGSFTVVPNEKLFF
TRBV6-1,TRBJ1-5,.,.,TGTGCCAGCAGTGAAGAGGGAGGGCCCGTGGGGCCCCAGCATTTT,CASSEEGGPVGPQHF
TRBV13,TRBJ1-4,.,TRBD1,TGTGCCAGCAGCAGACAGGGAATTAATGAAAAACTGTTTTTT,CASSRQGINEKLFF
TRBV2,TRBJ2-2,.,TRBD2,TGTGCCAGCAGTTCAAGCGGGAGGAACACCGGGGAGCTGTTTTTT,CASSSSGRNTGELFF
TRBV6-4,TRBJ1-6,.,.,TGTGCCAGCAGTGACTCGAGGGGGGTAGGCTCACCCCTCCACTTT,CASSDSRGVGSPLHF
TRBV10-3,TRBJ2-1,.,.,TGTGCCATCATGTCGAGGGACTACAATGAGCAGTTCTTC,CAIMSRDYNEQFF
TRBV12-3/TRBV12-4,TRBJ2-1,.,TRBD2,TGTGCCAGCGGGACTAGCGGGGCTCCTCGGCAGTTCTTC,CASGTSGAPRQFF
TRBV15,TRBJ1-1,.,.,TGTGCCACCAGCAGAGGTCGAGACACTGAAGCTTTCTTT,CATSRGRDTEAFF
TRBV28,TRBJ1-5,.,.,TGTGCCAGCAGTTTAAGTCGGGGGGGTCAGCCCCAGCATTTT,CASSLSRGGQPQHF
TRBV6-1,TRBJ2-1,many,TRBD2,TGTGCCAGCAGTGAAGCCTTAGCGGGGGTGAATGAGCAGTTCTTC,CASSEALAGVNEQFF
TRBV11-2,TRBJ2-7,few,TRBD1,TGTGCCAGCAGTCGGGACAGCTCCGAGCAGTACTTC,CASSRDSSEQYF
TRBV27,TRBJ2-1,many,TRBD2,TGTGCCAGCAGGAGGACTAGCGGTGGGAATGAGCAGTTCTTC,CASRRTSGGNEQFF
TRBV28,TRBJ2-7,.,TRBD1,TGTGCCGGCAGTTTAAAGGGGGCCGAGCAGTACTTC,CAGSLKGAEQYF
TRBV7-7,TRBJ2-2,.,TRBD2,TGTGCTAGCAGCGAACTAGCGGGCGACACCGGGGAGCTGTTTTTT,CASSELAGDTGELFF
TRBV20-1,TRBJ2-7,.,TRBD2,TGCAGTGCGACCGGGAGCGGGAGCAACCACGAGCAGTACTTC,CSATGSGSNHEQYF
TRBV4-2,TRBJ1-1,many,.,TGTGCCAGCAGCCAAGAGGAGAGACCCAGGAACACTGAAGCTTTCTTT,CASSQEERPRNTEAFF
TRBV28,TRBJ2-2,many,TRBD1,TGTGCCAGCGGCATCCCACAGGGGTTTTACACCGGGGAGCTGTTTTTT,CASGIPQGFYTGELFF
TRBV6-6,TRBJ2-3,many,.,TGTGCCAGCAGTTACTCGAGGCAGGACAGCACAGATACGCAGTATTTT,CASSYSRQDSTDTQYF
TRBV6-1,TRBJ2-1,few,.,TGTGCCAGCAGGAGGGCGGGACCCTCCTACAATGAGCAGTTCTTC,CASRRAGPSYNEQFF
TRBV20-1,TRBJ1-4,once,TRBD1,TGCAGTGCTAGAGGGACAGGGACGGCGGGGTGGGGTGAAAAACTGTTTTTT,CSARGTGTAGWGEKLFF
TRBV11-2,TRBJ2-5,many,.,TGTGCCAGCAGCTTAAATAGCGGAGAGACCCAGTACTTC,CASSLNSGETQYF
TRBV24-1,TRBJ2-2,.,.,TGTGCCACCAGTCGTCGGTACCCGGGGGAGCTGTTTTTT,CATSRRYPGELFF
TRBV20-1,TRBJ1-1,.,TRBD1,TGCAGGGCCAGGGACAGACATAAAATGAACACTGAAGCTTTCTTT,CRARDRHKMNTEAFF
TRBV20-1,TRBJ2-3,.,TRBD2,TGCAGTGTTGCGGGGGGAAGTGTGACCACAGATACGCAGTATTTT,CSVAGGSVTTDTQYF